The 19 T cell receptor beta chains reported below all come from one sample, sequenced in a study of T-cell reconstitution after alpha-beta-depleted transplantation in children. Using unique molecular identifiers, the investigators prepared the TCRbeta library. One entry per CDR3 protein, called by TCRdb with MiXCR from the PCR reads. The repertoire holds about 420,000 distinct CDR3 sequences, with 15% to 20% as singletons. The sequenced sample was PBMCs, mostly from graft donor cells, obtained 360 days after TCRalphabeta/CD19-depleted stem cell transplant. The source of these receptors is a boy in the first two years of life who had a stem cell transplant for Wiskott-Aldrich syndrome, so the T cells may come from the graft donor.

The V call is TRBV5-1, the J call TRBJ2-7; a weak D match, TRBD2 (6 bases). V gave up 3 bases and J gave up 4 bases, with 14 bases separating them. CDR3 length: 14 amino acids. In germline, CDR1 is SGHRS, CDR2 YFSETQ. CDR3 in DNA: TGCGCCAGCAGCTCAAAGGGGAGCGGGTACGAGCAGTACTTC. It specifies CASSSKGSGYEQYF.

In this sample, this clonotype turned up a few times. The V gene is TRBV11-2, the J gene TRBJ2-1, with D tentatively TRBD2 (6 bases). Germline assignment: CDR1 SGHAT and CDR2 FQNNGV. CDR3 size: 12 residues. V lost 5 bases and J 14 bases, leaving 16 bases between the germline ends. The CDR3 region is CASSPGGDLEFF. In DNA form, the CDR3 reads TGTGCCAGCAGCCCCGGCGGGGACCTGGAGTTCTTC.

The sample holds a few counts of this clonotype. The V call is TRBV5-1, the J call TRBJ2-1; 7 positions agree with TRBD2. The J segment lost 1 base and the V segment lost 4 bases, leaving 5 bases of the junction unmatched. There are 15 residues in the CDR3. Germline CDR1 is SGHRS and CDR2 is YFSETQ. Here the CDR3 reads CASSQGLKSYNEQFF. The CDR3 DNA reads TGCGCCAGCAGCCAGGGACTAAAGTCCTACAATGAGCAGTTCTTC.

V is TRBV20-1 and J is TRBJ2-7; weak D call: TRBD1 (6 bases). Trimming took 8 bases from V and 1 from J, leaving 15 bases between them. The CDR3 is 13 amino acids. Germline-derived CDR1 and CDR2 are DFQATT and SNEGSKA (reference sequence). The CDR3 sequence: CSTNPTGSYEQYF. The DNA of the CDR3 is TGCAGTACCAATCCGACAGGTTCCTACGAGCAGTACTTC.

Written as DNA, the CDR3 is TGTGCCAGCAGTCCTGTTTGGGCACAGGCTCGGAATGAGCAGTTCTTC. Its protein product is CASSPVWAQARNEQFF. V usage is TRBV7-9 and J usage is TRBJ2-1; D may be TRBD1 (5 bases). The CDR3 is 16 residues long. Trimming left V 6 bases short and J 7 bases short, with 22 bases between. The germline V gene encodes CDR1 SEHNR and CDR2 FQNEAQ (reference sequence). Complete variable domain (other parts from reference TRBV7-9 and TRBJ2-1): DTGVSQNPRHKITKRGQNVTFRCDPISEHNRLYWYRQTLGQGPEFLTYFQNEAQLEKSRLLSDRFSAERPKGSFSTLEIQRTEQGDSAMYLCASSPVWAQARNEQFFGPGTRLTVL.

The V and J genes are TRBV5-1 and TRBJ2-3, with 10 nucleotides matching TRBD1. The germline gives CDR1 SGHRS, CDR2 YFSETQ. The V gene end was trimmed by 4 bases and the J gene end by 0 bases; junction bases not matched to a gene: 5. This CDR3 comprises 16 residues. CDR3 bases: TGCGCCAGCAGCCAGCGACAGGGGGCGAGCACAGATACGCAGTATTTT. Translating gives CASSQRQGASTDTQYF.

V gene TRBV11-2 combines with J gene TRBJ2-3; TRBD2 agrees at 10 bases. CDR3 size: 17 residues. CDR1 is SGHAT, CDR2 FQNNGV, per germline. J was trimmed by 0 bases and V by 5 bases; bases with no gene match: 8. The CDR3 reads CASSPSGGVPSTDTQYF. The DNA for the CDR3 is TGTGCCAGCAGCCCAAGCGGGGGGGTTCCTAGCACAGATACGCAGTATTTT.

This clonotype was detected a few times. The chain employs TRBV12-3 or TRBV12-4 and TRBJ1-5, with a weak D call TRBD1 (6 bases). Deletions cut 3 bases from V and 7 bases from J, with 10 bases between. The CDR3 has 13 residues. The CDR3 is CASSFQGRQPQHF. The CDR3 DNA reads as TGTGCCAGCAGTTTTCAGGGGAGGCAGCCCCAGCATTTT.

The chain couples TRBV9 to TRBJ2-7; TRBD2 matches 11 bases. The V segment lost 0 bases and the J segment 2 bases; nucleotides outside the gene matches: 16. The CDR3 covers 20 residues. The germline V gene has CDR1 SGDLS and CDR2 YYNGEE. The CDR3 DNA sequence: TGTGCCAGCAGCGTAGTCCCGGGGGTGGCTAGCGGGAGGAAAACCTACGAGCAGTACTTC. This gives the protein CASSVVPGVASGRKTYEQYF. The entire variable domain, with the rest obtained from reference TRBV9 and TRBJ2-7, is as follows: DSGVTQTPKHLITATGQRVTLRCSPRSGDLSVYWYQQSLDQGLQFLIQYYNGEERAKGNILERFSAQQFPDLHSELNLSSLELGDSALYFCASSVVPGVASGRKTYEQYFGPGTRLTVT.

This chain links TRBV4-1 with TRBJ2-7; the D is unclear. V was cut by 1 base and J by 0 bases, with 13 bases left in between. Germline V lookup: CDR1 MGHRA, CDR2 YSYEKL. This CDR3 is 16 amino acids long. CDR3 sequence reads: CASSQVVSMVSYEQYF. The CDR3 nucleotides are TGCGCCAGCAGCCAAGTGGTCAGTATGGTCTCCTACGAGCAGTACTTC.

The CDR3 DNA sequence: TGTGCCAGCAGCTGGAGGAGGACAGGGCTAGAGACCCAGTACTTC. Translation gives CASSWRRTGLETQYF. The rearrangement links TRBV11-2 to TRBJ2-5; TRBD1 matches 8 bases. This CDR3 region has 15 residues. Trimming cost V 4 bases and J 4 bases; bases outside gene matches: 8. CDR1 SGHAT and CDR2 FQNNGV come from the germline V gene.

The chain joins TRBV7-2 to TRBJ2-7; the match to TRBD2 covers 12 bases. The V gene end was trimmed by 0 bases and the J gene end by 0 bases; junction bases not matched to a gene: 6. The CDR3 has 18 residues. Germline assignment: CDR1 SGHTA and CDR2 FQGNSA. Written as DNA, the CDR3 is TGTGCCAGCAGCTTAGCGGCTAGCGGGAGGGTGCCCTCCTACGAGCAGTACTTC. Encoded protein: CASSLAASGRVPSYEQYF.

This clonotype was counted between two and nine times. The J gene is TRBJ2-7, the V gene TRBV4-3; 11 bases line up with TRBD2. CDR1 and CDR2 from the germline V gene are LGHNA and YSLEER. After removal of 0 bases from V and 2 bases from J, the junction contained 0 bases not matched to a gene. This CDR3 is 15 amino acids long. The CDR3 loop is CASSQELAGAYEQYF. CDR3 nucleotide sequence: TGCGCCAGCAGCCAAGAACTAGCGGGAGCCTACGAGCAGTACTTC.

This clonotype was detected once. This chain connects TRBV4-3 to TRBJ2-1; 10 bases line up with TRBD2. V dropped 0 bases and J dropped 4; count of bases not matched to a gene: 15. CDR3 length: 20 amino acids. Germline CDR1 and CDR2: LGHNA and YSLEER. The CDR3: CASSQEGGLAGVRWYNEQFF. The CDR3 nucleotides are TGCGCCAGCAGCCAAGAAGGTGGGCTAGCGGGAGTTCGATGGTACAATGAGCAGTTCTTC.

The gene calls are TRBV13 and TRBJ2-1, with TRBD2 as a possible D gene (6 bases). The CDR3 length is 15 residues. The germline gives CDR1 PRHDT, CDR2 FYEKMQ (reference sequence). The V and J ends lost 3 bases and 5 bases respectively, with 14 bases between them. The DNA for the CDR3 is TGTGCCAGCAGCTTTCGAGGCGCGGGGAACAATGAGCAGTTCTTC. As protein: CASSFRGAGNNEQFF.

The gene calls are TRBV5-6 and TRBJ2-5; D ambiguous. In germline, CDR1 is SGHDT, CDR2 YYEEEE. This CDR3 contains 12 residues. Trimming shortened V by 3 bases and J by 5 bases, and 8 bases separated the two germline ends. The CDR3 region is CASSYRRETQYF. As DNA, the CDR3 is TGTGCCAGCAGCTACCGGCGGGAGACCCAGTACTTC.

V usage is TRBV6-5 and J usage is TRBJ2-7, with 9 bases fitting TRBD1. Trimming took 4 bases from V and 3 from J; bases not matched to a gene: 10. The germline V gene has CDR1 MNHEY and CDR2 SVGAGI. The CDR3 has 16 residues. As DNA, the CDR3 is TGTGCCAGCAGTTCCTCCGGGACAGGGTTAATCTACGAGCAGTACTTC. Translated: CASSSSGTGLIYEQYF.

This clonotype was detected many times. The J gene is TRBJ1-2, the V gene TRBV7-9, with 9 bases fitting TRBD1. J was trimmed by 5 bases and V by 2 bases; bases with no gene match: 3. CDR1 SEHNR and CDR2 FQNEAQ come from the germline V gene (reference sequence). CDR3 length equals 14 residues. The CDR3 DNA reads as TGTGCCAGCAGCTTACGGACAGGGGATTATGGCTACACCTTC. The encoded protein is CASSLRTGDYGYTF.

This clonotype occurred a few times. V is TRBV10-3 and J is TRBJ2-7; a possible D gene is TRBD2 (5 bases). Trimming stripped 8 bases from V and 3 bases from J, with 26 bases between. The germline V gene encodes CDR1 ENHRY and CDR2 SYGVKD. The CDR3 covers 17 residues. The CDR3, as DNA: TGTGCCATCCAAAAGCGGTTCCTCTCAGGTCCGCACTACGAGCAGTACTTC. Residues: CAIQKRFLSGPHYEQYF.